The following is a TCR beta chain sequence with its context. The CDR3 is made up of 14 amino acids. Deletions cut 5 bases from V and 2 bases from J, with 10 bases between. Germline lookup yields CDR1 MNHEY and CDR2 SMNVEV (reference sequence). This entry is derived from a study of blood T cell repertoires in COVID-19. Original analysis: It was from reference gene primer amplification that nucleated cell counts were estimated. Method: immunoSEQ multiplex PCR; TCRdb's copy keeps in-frame clones and lacks some. D and trimming were read from the DNA, whereas the V and J calls and clone size are those reported in that table. Seen here are some 120,000 clones, more than 75% observed once, and the top ten hold around 4.5%.

The sample consisted of peripheral blood. The gene calls are TRBV27 and TRBJ1-5; D remains unclear. The sequence derives from a man aged 40-55 years with acute or convalescent COVID-19. CDR3 amino acids: CASSALRGNQPQHF. For the CDR3, the DNA is TGTGCCAGCAGTGCCCTTCGGGGCAATCAGCCCCAGCATTTT.